The subject of this entry is one TCR beta chain. The antigen is unknown. The germline V and J ends were trimmed by 6 bases and 4 bases, with 9 bases remaining between them. Germline CDR1 is SNHLY and CDR2 is FYNNEI. The CDR3 contains 13 residues. This entry is derived from a study of OX40 agonist ivuxolimab in advanced cancers. Turning to the study itself: Partial responses occurred in three patients (one hepatocellular carcinoma, two cutaneous melanoma).

Findings and limits, study-wide: Compared with others, partial responders at 0.1-3.0 mg/kg displayed clonal expansion among the lowest.

The method was immunoSEQ multiplex PCR; TCRdb's version includes in-frame clones alone and lacks a portion of them. The repertoire holds about 72,000 clones, with 85% to 90% as singletons. The clonotype was recovered from an adult with an advanced solid tumor such as melanoma, head and neck, liver or kidney cancer. The J gene is TRBJ1-4, the V gene TRBV2; D gene unclear. The sequenced sample was CD4+ or CD8+ T cells sorted from blood, obtained in a trial of the OX40 agonist ivuxolimab. The CDR3 bases are TGTGCCAGCAGCCCTGAATATAATGAAAAACTGTTTTTT. Translation: CASSPEYNEKLFF. Full variable domain (remainder filled in from reference TRBV2 and TRBJ1-4): EPEVTQTPSHQVTQMGQEVILRCVPISNHLYFYWYRQILGQKVEFLVSFYNNEISEKSEIFDDQFSVERPDGSNFTLKIRSTKLEDSAMYFCASSPEYNEKLFFGSGTQLSVL.